This is a list of T cell receptor beta chains from one sample in a study of blood T cell repertoires in COVID-19. The protocol was immunoSEQ multiplex PCR, while the TCRdb copy is restricted to in-frame clones and leaves out a portion. The sample consists of about 460,000 clones, around nine tenths of them appearing once. The sample comprised PBMCs or T cells enriched from blood (not recorded which). Every receptor here comes from a woman in her fifties or sixties who had recovered from COVID-19. Each CDR3 is given with its conserved first and last residue. A D gene is named only where the DNA matches it firmly. The listing skips clone size in some rows; elsewhere it reads once, few, many or a size class.

>TRBJ1-5|.|TRBV11-2|.
TGTGCCAGCAGCTTAGGGCGCAATCAGCCCCAGCATTTT
CASSLGRNQPQHF
>TRBJ1-6|.|TRBV18|.
TGTGCCAGCTCACCATACGAGAGCTCCTATAATTCACCCCTCCACTTT
CASSPYESSYNSPLHF
>TRBJ1-6|.|TRBV2|.
TGTGCCAGCAGTGTAGAGGGGGTTGTTGGTTCACCCCTCCACTTT
CASSVEGVVGSPLHF
>TRBJ1-6|.|TRBV30|.
TGTGCTACTTCCCCCGGGCATAGCGCATCACCCCTCCACTTT
CATSPGHSASPLHF
>TRBJ2-3|.|TRBV19|TRBD1
TGTGCCAGTAGACAGGGGGGTCCAGATACGCAGTATTTT
CASRQGGPDTQYF
>TRBJ1-6|.|TRBV28|TRBD1
TGTGCCAGCACCAGTGGACAGGGGAATTCACCCCTCCACTTT
CASTSGQGNSPLHF
>TRBJ1-4|.|TRBV5-1|TRBD1
TGCGCCAGCAGCTTTTGGGGACAGGGGGGTGAAAAACTGTTTTTT
CASSFWGQGGEKLFF
>TRBJ1-1|.|TRBV10-3|TRBD1
TGTGCCATCAGGGACAGGGGAAACACTGAAGCTTTCTTT
CAIRDRGNTEAFF
>TRBJ2-7|once|TRBV19|.
TGTGCCAGTAGTATTGGAGGGGCATTCTACGAGCAGTACTTC
CASSIGGAFYEQYF
>TRBJ1-2|.|TRBV14|TRBD1
TGTGCCAGCAGCGAGGACAGGAACTATGGCTACACCTTC
CASSEDRNYGYTF
>TRBJ1-4|.|TRBV7-2|.
TGTGCCAGCAGCCTCAGGTCCTATAATGAAAAACTGTTTTTT
CASSLRSYNEKLFF
>TRBJ2-5|.|TRBV4-1|.
TGCGCCAGCAGCCTCCGGGTAGAATTGGGAGAGACCCAGTACTTC
CASSLRVELGETQYF
>TRBJ1-6|.|TRBV2|.
TGTGCCAGCAGTGAAGGGGGCGACTTTTCCCTCCACTTT
CASSEGGDFSLHF
>TRBJ2-1|.|TRBV5-1|.
TGCGCCAGCAGCTTGGCTGACAGCCGAGTGTACAATGAGCAGTTCTTC
CASSLADSRVYNEQFF
>TRBJ2-3|.|TRBV25-1|.
TGTGCCAGCAGTGAGGAGAAGGGGACAGATACGCAGTATTTT
CASSEEKGTDTQYF
>TRBJ1-6|once|TRBV19|.
TGTGCCAGTCGGTCCCGGAGCACCTATAATTCACCCCTCCACTTT
CASRSRSTYNSPLHF
>TRBJ2-7|.|TRBV18|.
TGTGCCAGCTCACCACCAGGGACACCAAAGCAGTACTTC
CASSPPGTPKQYF
>TRBJ2-5|.|TRBV3-1/TRBV3-2|.
TGTGCCAGCAGCCATAGGACAAAACAAGAGACCCAGTACTTC
CASSHRTKQETQYF
>TRBJ2-1|.|TRBV6-1|TRBD2
TGTGCCAGCAGTGAAGTAGGGTTCCGGGGGGAGGGCAATGAGCAGTTCTTC
CASSEVGFRGEGNEQFF
>TRBJ2-7|.|TRBV11-2|TRBD1
TGTGCCAGCAGCTTAGATAGATTGGGACAGAGCTCCTACGAGCAGTACTTC
CASSLDRLGQSSYEQYF
>TRBJ1-1|once|TRBV7-9|.
TGTGCCAGCAGCTTAGAGCGCAGGGGAAGCACTGAAGCTTTCTTT
CASSLERRGSTEAFF
>TRBJ1-6|.|TRBV2|.
TGTGCCAGTCTGACAGACTATAATTCACCCCTCCACTTT
CASLTDYNSPLHF
>TRBJ1-1|.|TRBV7-2|.
TGTGCCAGCAGCTTAAAGCTCCCGAGAAACACTGAAGCTTTCTTT
CASSLKLPRNTEAFF
>TRBJ1-6|few|TRBV6-1|TRBD1
TGTGCCAGCAGTGAAGGGGACAGGGGGACACCCCTCCACTTT
CASSEGDRGTPLHF
>TRBJ1-6|.|TRBV27|TRBD1
TGTGCCAGCAGTTTCGTCCCGGGACAGGGCCTCCACTTT
CASSFVPGQGLHF